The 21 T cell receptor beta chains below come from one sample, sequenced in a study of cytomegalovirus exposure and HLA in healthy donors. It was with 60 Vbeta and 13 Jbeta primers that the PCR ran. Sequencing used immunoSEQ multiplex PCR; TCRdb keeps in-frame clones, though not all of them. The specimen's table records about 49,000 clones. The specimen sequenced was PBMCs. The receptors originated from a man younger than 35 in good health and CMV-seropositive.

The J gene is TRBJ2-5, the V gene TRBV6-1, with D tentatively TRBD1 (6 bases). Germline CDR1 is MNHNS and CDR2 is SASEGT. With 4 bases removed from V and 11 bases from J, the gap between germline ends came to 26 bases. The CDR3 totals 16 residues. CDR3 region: CASSGRRQEVPVEQYF. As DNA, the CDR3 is TGTGCCAGCAGTGGGCGTCGACAGGAGGTCCCCGTGGAGCAGTACTTC.

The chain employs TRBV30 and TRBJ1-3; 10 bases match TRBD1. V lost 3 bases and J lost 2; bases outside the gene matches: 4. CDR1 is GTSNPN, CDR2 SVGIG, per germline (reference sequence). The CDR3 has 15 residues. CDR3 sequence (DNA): TGTGCCTGGAGCCCTGGACAGGGGGCTGGAAACACCATATATTTT. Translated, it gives CAWSPGQGAGNTIYF.

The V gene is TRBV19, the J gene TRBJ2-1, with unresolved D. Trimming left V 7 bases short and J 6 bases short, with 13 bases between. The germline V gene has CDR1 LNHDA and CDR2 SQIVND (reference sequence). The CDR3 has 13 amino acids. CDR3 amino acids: CASKPPSVNEQFF. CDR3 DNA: TGTGCCAGTAAGCCCCCGTCGGTCAATGAGCAGTTCTTC.

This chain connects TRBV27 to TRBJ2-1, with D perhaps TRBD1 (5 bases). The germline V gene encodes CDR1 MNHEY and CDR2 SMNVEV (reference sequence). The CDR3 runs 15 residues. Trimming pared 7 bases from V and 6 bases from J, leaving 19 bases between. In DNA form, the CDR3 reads TGTGCCAGCACACAGAGGAGCCACAGGCCCAATGAGCAGTTCTTC. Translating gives CASTQRSHRPNEQFF.

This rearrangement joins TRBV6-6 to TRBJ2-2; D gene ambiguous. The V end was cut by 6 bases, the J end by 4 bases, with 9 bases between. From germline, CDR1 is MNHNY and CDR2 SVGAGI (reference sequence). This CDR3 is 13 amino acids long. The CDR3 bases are TGTGCCAGCAGCCCCCTCTCCACCGGGGAGCTGTTTTTT. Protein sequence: CASSPLSTGELFF.

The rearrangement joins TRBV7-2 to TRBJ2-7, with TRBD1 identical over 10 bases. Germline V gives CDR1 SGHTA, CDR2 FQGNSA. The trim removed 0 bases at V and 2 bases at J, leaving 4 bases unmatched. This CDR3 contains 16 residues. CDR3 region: CASSLAQTGGAYEQYF. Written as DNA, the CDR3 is TGTGCCAGCAGCTTAGCGCAGACAGGGGGCGCCTACGAGCAGTACTTC.

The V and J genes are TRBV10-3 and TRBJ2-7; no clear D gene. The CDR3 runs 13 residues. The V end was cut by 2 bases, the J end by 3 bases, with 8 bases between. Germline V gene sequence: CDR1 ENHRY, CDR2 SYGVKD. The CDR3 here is CAISEVQYYEQYF. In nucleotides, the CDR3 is TGTGCCATCAGTGAGGTACAGTACTACGAGCAGTACTTC.

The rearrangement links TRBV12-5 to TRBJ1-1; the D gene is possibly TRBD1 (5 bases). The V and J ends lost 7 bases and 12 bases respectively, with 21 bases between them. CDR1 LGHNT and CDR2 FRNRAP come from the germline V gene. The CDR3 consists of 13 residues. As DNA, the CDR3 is TGTGCTAGTGCTTACTCTCAGGGAGGTGCGACTTTCTTT. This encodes CASAYSQGGATFF. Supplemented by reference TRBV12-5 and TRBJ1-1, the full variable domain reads DARVTQTPRHKVTEMGQEVTMRCQPILGHNTVFWYRQTMMQGLELLAYFRNRAPLDDSGMPKDRFSAEMPDATLATLKIQPSEPRDSAVYFCASAYSQGGATFFGQGTRLTVV.

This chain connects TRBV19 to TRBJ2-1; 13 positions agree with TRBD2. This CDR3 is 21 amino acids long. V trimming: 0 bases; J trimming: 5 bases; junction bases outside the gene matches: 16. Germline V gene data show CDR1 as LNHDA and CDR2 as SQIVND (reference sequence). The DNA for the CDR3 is TGTGCCAGTAGTATAGAGGGATTGGGGACTAGCGGGATACTAATCCACAATGAGCAGTTCTTC. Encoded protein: CASSIEGLGTSGILIHNEQFF.

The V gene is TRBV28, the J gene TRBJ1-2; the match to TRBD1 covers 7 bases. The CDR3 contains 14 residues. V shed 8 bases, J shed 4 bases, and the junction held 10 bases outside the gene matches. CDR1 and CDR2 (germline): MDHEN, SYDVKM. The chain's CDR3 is CASGGQRYFYGYTF. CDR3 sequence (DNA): TGTGCCAGCGGGGGACAGCGCTATTTCTATGGCTACACCTTC.

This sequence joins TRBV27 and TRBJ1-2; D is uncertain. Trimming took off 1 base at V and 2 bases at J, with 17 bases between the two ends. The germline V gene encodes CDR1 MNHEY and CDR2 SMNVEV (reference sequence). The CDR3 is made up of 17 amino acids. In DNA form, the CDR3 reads TGTGCCAGCAGTTTATATACCCCCGGGCGGAGGAACTATGGCTACACCTTC. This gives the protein CASSLYTPGRRNYGYTF.

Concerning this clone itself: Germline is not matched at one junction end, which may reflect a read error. DNA of the CDR3: TGCGCCAGCAACCCAGGGACAGGGGGCTCTAGGGGGACAGGTACGCAGTATTTT. It yields the protein CASNPGTGGSRGTGTQYF. V and J are TRBV5-1 and TRBJ2-3; 12 nucleotides agree with TRBD1. This CDR3 comprises 18 residues. Germline V gene lookup returns CDR1 SGHRS and CDR2 YFSETQ.

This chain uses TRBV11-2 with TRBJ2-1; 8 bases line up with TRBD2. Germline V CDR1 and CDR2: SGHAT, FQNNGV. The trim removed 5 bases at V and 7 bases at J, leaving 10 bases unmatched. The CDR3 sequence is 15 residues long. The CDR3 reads CASSKTSGRLNEQFF. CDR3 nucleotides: TGTGCCAGCAGCAAAACTAGCGGCCGCTTGAATGAGCAGTTCTTC.

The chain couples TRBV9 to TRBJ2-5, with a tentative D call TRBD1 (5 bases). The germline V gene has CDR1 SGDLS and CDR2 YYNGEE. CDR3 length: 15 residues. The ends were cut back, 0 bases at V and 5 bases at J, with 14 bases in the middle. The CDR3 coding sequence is TGTGCCAGCAGCGTAGACGGGCAGGGTGGGGAGACCCAGTACTTC. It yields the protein CASSVDGQGGETQYF.

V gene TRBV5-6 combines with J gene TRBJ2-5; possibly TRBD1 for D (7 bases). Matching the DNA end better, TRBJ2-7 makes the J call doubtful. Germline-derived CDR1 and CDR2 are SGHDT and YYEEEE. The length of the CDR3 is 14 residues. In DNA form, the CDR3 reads TGTGCCAGCAGCTTGGGGAGGGGGCCCTACGAGCAGTACTTC. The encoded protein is CASSLGRGPYEQYF.

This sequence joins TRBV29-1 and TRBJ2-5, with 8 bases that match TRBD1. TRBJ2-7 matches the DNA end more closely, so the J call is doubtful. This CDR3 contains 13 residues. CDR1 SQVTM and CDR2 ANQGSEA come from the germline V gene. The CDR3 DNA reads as TGCAGCGTTGTGACAGGGGTTCGGTACGAGCAGTACTTC. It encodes CSVVTGVRYEQYF.

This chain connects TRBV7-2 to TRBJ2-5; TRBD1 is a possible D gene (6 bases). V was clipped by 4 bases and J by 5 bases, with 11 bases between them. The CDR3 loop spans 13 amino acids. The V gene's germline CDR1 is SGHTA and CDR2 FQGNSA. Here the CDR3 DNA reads TGTGCCAGCAGCTGGACAGTACGGGAGACCCAGTACTTC. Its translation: CASSWTVRETQYF.

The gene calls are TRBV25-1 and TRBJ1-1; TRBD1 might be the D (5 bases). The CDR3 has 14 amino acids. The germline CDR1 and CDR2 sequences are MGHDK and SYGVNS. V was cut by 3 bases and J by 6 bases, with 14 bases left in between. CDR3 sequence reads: CASSEGGNPAEAFF. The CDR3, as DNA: TGTGCCAGCAGTGAGGGGGGGAACCCCGCTGAAGCTTTCTTT.

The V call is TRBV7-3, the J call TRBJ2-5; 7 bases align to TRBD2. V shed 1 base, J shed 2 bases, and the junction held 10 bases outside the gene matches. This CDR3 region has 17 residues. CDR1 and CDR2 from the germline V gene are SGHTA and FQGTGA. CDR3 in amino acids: CASSLNGAGEGQETQYF. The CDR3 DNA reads TGTGCCAGCAGCTTAAATGGGGCGGGAGAGGGACAAGAGACCCAGTACTTC.

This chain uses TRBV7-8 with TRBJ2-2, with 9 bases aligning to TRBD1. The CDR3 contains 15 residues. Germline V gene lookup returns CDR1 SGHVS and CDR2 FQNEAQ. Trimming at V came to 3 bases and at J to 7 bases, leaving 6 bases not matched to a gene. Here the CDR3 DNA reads TGTGCCAGCAGCTTTTGGGACAGGGCGGGCGGGGAGCTGTTTTTT. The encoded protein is CASSFWDRAGGELFF.

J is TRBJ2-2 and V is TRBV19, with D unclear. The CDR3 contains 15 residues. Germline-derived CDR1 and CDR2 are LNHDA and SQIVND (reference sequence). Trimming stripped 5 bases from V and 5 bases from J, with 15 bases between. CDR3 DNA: TGTGCCAGTAGTCCCATGTCAGGTTCAACCGGGGAGCTGTTTTTT. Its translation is CASSPMSGSTGELFF.